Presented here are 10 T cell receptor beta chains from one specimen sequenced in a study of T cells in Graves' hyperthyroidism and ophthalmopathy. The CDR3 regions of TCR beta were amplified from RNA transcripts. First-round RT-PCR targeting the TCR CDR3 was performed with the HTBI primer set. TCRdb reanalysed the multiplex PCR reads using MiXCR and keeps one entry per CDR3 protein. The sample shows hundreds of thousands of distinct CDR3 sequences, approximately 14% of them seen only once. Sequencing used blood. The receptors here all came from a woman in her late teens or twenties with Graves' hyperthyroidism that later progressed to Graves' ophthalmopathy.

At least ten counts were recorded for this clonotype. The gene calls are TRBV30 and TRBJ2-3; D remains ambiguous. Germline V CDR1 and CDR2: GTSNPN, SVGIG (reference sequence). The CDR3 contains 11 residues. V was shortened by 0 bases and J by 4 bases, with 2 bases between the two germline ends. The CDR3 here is CAWSVSDTQYF. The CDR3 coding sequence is TGTGCCTGGAGTGTTTCAGATACGCAGTATTTT.

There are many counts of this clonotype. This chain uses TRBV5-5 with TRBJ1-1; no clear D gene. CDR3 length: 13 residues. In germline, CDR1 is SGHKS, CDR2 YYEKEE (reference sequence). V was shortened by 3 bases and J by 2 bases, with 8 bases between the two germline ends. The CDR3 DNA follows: TGTGCCAGCAGCTCCGACATCAACACTGAAGCTTTCTTT. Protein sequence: CASSSDINTEAFF.

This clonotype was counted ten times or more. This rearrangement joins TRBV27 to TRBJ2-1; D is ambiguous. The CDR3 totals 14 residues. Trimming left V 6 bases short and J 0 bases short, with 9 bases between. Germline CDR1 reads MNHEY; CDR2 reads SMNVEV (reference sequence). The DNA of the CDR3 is TGTGCCAGCAGGGGGTTATCCTCCTACAATGAGCAGTTCTTC. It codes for CASRGLSSYNEQFF.

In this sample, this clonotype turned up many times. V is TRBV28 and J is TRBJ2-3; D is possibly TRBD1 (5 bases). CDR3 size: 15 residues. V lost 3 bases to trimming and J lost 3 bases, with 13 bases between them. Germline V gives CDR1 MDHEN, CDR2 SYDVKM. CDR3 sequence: CASSLGPVITDTQYF. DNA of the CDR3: TGTGCCAGCAGTTTGGGGCCAGTTATAACAGATACGCAGTATTTT.

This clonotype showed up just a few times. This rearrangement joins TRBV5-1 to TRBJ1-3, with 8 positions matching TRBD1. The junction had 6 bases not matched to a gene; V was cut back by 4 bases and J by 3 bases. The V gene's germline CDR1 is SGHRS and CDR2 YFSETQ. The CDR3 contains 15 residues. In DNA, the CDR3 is TGCGCCAGCAGCGACTGGACAGGGAGTGGAAACACCATATATTTT. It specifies CASSDWTGSGNTIYF.

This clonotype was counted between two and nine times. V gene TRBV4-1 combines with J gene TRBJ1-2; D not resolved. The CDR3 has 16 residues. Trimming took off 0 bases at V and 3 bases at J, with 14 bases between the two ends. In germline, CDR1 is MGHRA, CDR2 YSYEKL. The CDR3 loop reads CASSQDSKKQDYGYTF. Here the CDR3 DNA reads TGCGCCAGCAGCCAAGACTCAAAGAAGCAAGACTATGGCTACACCTTC.

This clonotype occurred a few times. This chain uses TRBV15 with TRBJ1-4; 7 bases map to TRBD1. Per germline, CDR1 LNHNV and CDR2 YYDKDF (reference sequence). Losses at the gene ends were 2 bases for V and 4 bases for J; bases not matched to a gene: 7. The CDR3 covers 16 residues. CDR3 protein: CATSRYPGQLNEKLFF. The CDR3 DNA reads TGTGCCACCAGCAGATACCCGGGACAGCTTAATGAAAAACTGTTTTTT.

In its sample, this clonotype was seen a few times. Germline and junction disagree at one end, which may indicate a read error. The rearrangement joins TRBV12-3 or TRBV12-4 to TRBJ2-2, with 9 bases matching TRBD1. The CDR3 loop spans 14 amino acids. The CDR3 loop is CASITGGGTGKLFF. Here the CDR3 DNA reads TGTGCCAGCATCACAGGGGGCGGCACCGGGAAGCTGTTTTTT.

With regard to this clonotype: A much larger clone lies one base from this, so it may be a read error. The CDR3 coding sequence is TGTGCCAGCAGTTTTCGGCCGCTGGTTGGAAAACTGTTTTTT. Amino acids: CASSFRPLVGKLFF. The V call is TRBV28, the J call TRBJ1-4; D unclear. Germline loops: CDR1 MDHEN, CDR2 SYDVKM. The CDR3 loop spans 14 amino acids. Trimming pared 3 bases from V and 10 bases from J, leaving 15 bases between.

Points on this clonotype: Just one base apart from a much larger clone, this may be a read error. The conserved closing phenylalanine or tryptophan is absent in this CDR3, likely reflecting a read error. CDR3 amino acids: CASSPSASSYEQYS. For the CDR3, the DNA is TGTGCCAGCAGTCCTAGCGCCAGCTCCTACGAGCAGTACTCC. The V gene is TRBV27, the J gene TRBJ2-7, with TRBD2 as a possible D gene (6 bases). With 5 bases removed from V and 0 bases from J, the gap between germline ends came to 11 bases. This CDR3 has 14 amino acids. Germline CDR1 reads MNHEY; CDR2 reads SMNVEV (reference sequence).